Listed here is a single T cell receptor beta chain. This record belongs to a study of T cell changes during pregnancy in multiple sclerosis. Method: immunoSEQ multiplex PCR; TCRdb's copy keeps in-frame clones and lacks some. The sample yields tens of thousands of clones, 85% to 95% seen once. With 0 bases removed from V and 5 bases from J, the gap between germline ends came to 11 bases. The CDR3 is 14 residues long. Germline lookup yields CDR1 GTSNPN and CDR2 SVGIG (reference sequence). The chain carries TRBV30 and TRBJ1-5; D is perhaps TRBD1 (5 bases). The input for sequencing was CD4+ T cells from peripheral blood mononuclear cells, taken in the third trimester of pregnancy. This receptor was identified in a female donor with multiple sclerosis, enrolled in a pregnancy study. The CDR3 nucleotides read TGTGCCTGGAGTGTAAGGGGCCGAGATCAGCCCCAGCATTTT. Its protein is CAWSVRGRDQPQHF. Looking up the rest from reference TRBV30 and TRBJ1-5 gives the full variable domain: SQTIHQWPATLVQPVGSPLSLECTVEGTSNPNLYWYRQAAGRGLQLLFYSVGIGQISSEVPQNLSASRPQDRQFILSSKKLLLSDSGFYLCAWSVRGRDQPQHFGDGTRLSIL.